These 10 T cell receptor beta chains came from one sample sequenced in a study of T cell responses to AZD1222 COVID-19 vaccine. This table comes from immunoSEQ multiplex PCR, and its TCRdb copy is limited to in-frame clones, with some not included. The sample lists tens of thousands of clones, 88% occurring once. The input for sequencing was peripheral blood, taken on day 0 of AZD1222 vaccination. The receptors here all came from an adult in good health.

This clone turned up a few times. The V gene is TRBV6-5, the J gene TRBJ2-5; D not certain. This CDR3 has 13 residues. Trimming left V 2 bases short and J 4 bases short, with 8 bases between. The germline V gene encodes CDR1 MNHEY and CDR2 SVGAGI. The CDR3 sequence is CASSYDGGETQYF. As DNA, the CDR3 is TGTGCCAGCAGTTACGATGGCGGAGAGACCCAGTACTTC.

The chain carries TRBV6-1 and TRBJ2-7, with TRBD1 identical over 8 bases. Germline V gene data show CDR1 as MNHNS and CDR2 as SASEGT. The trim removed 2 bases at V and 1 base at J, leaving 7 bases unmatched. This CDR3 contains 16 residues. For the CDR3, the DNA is TGTGCCAGCAGTGAATACACACAGGGGGATTCCTACGAGCAGTACTTC. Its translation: CASSEYTQGDSYEQYF.

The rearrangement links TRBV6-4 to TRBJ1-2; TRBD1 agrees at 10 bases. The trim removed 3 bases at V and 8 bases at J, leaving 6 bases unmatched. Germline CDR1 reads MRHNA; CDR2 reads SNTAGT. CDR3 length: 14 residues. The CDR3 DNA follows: TGTGCCAGCAGTGAGACAGGGGGCTCGGAAGGCTACACCTTC. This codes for CASSETGGSEGYTF.

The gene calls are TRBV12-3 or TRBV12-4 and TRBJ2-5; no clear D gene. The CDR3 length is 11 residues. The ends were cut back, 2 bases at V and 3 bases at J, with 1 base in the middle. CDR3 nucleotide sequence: TGTGCCAGCAGTTTAAAAGAGACCCAGTACTTC. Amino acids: CASSLKETQYF.

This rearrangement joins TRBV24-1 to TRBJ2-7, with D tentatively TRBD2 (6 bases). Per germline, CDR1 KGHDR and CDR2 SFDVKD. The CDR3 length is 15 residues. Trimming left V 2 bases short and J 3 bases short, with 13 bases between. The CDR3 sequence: CATSDSSGGLYEQYF. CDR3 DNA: TGTGCCACCAGTGATTCCTCCGGGGGACTCTACGAGCAGTACTTC.

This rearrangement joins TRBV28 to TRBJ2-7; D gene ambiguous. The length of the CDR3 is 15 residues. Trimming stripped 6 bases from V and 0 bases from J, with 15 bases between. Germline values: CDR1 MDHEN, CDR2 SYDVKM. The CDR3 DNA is TGTGCCAGCAGGGGCAGGTTTTCCAGCTCCTACGAGCAGTACTTC. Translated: CASRGRFSSSYEQYF.

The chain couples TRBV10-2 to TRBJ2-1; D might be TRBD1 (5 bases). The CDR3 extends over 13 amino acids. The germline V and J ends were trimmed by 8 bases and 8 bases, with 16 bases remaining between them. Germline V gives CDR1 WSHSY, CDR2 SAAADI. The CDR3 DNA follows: TGCGCCAGCTGGGGTCCAGGGATCGATGAGCAGTTCTTC. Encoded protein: CASWGPGIDEQFF.

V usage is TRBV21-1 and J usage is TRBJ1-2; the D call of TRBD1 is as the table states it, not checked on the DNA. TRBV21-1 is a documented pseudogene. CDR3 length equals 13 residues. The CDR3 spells CASRTILGDGYTF. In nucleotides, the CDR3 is TGTGCCAGCAGGACCATCTTGGGCGATGGCTACACCTTC.

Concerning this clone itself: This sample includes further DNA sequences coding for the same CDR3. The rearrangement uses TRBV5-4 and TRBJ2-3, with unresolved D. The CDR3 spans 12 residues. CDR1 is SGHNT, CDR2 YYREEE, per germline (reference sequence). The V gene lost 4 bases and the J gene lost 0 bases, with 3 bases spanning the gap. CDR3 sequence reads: CASSLSTDTQYF. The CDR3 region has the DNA TGTGCCAGCAGCCTGAGCACAGATACGCAGTATTTT.

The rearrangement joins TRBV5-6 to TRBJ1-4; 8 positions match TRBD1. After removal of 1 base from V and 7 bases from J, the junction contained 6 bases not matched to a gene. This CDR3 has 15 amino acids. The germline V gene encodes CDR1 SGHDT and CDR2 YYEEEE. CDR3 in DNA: TGTGCCAGCAGCTTGACCTCGGACAGGGCTGAAAAACTGTTTTTT. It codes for CASSLTSDRAEKLFF. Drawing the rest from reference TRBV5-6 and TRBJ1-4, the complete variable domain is DAGVTQSPTHLIKTRGQQVTLRCSPKSGHDTVSWYQQALGQGPQFIFQYYEEEERQRGNFPDRFSGHQFPNYSSELNVNALLLGDSALYLCASSLTSDRAEKLFFGSGTQLSVL.